What follows are 2 T cell receptor beta chains derived from one specimen sequenced in a study of shared clonotypes between healthy human individuals (TCRdb year 2020). CD8 naive samples were CD45RO-negative cells positively selected for CCR7, giving a CD45RA+CCR7+ population that excluded TemRA cells. Libraries came from the immunoSEQ multiplex PCR assay. TCRdb obtained this table from immuneACCESS and retained in-frame rearrangements with V and J assigned. These tables miss some clones; where compared with another copy, unresolved V genes account for less than half of the shortfall, and the remainder is unexplained. In this sample the table shows millions of clones, over 85% of which occur a single time. The ten largest clones take up around 1.1% of the sample. The sample comprised naive CD8+ T cells sorted from blood. Sample cell subset or site, as interpreted from the label and publication: CD45RA+CCR7+. Receptor source: a man aged 18 to 35 in good health.

The chain is built from TRBV5-1 and TRBJ2-7; D might be TRBD1 or TRBD2, each matching 7 bases. V was cut by 4 bases and J by 1 base, with 21 bases left in between. This CDR3 region has 17 residues. Germline-derived CDR1 and CDR2 are SGHRS and YFSETQ. CDR3 amino acids: CASSITYDRDYSYEQYF. In DNA, the CDR3 is TGCGCCAGCAGCATTACTTACGACAGGGACTATTCCTACGAGCAGTACTTC.

The chain employs TRBV25-1 and TRBJ1-1; D call uncertain. The CDR3 consists of 13 residues. Germline lookup yields CDR1 MGHDK and CDR2 SYGVNS. V lost 1 base and J lost 4, with 7 bases in between. The CDR3 nucleotides are TGTGCCAGCAGTGAATGGGAGGGCACTGAAGCTTTCTTT. Its translation is CASSEWEGTEAFF.